This TCR beta chain derives from a study of control samples from healthy donors and cancer patients (dated by TCRdb to between 2020 and 2021). Library method: the immunoSEQ multiplex PCR assay. Not all clones reach the TCRdb copy of this immuneACCESS table, which keeps in-frame sequences only. Checked studies attribute under half of the gap to unresolved V genes and leave the rest unexplained. The sample includes over 150,000 clones, with roughly nine tenths observed a single time. Around 1.4% of the sample lies in the top ten. Details on this clone: Its antigen is unknown. There are no base qualities to consult, and no much larger clone falls within one base.

Ends trimmed: V by 4 bases, J by 2 bases; bases unmatched to a gene: 14. Reading from cysteine to phenylalanine, the CDR3 counts 17 amino acids. Of all the DNA, just the CDR3 is kept, 51 bases in frame from base 1. CDR1 and CDR2, looked up from the germline V gene (reference sequence), are SGHKS and YYEKEE. The receptor's source is a man aged 25 to 40 in good health. The sample consisted of blood. The rearrangement joined TRBV5-5 to TRBJ1-2; 7 central nucleotides agree with TRBD1. The nucleotide sequence is given as TGTGCCAGCAGCCCGTCCCGGGACAGATACCGAAACTATGGCTACACCTTC. The translation is CASSPSRDRYRNYGYTF.